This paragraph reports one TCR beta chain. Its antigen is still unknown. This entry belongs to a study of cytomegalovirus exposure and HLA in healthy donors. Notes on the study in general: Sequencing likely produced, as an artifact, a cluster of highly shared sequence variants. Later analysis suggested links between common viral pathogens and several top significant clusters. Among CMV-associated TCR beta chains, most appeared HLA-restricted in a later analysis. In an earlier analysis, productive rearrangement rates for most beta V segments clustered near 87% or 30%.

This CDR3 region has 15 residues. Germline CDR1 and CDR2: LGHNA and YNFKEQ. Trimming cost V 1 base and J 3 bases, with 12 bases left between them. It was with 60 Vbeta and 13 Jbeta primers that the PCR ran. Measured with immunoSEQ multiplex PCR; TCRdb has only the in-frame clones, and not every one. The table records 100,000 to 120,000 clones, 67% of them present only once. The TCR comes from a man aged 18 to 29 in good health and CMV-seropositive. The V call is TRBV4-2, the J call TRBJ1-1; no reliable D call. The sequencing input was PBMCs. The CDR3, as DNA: TGTGCCAGCAGCCAAGTGAGGGCCGCGTACACTGAAGCTTTCTTT. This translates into CASSQVRAAYTEAFF.